The rows below give T cell receptor beta chains drawn from one sample of a study of shared clonotypes between healthy human individuals. Some clones are missing from TCRdb's copy, which holds only in-frame ones; the method was immunoSEQ multiplex PCR. This sample has roughly 530,000 clones, with less than 96% found just once. Material for sequencing was naive CD4+ T cells sorted from blood. These receptors came from a woman in her twenties or thirties in good health. Both conserved end residues are part of each CDR3. A D gene is named only where the DNA matches it firmly. Clone size is given for some rows only: seen once, a few or many times, or a class if the clone is expanded.

TRBJ2-1	-	TRBV7-2	TRBD2	CASSSVLRSGSRSYNEQFF	TGTGCCAGCAGCTCAGTTCTACGGAGCGGGAGTAGATCCTACAATGAGCAGTTCTTC
TRBJ2-5	-	TRBV5-1	TRBD1	CASSQVPGQEKETQYF	TGCGCCAGCAGCCAGGTCCCGGGACAGGAAAAAGAGACCCAGTACTTC
TRBJ2-7	few	TRBV19	-	CASSGIGGVPSEQYF	TGTGCCAGTAGTGGCATCGGGGGCGTCCCCAGCGAGCAGTACTTC
TRBJ1-1	-	TRBV7-9	-	CASSRPVGINTEAFF	TGTGCCAGCAGCCGACCTGTCGGGATAAACACTGAAGCTTTCTTT
TRBJ2-7	-	TRBV28	-	CASRSRGYEQYF	TGTGCCAGCAGATCCAGGGGCTACGAGCAGTACTTC
TRBJ2-3	-	TRBV28	TRBD2	CASSYGLAGDFGTQYF	TGTGCCAGCAGCTATGGACTAGCGGGCGACTTTGGTACGCAGTATTTT
TRBJ2-1	-	TRBV7-2	TRBD2	CASSLVLAANEQFF	TGTGCCAGCAGCTTAGTCCTAGCGGCCAATGAGCAGTTCTTC
TRBJ1-1	-	TRBV5-8	-	CASSAQVKAFF	TGTGCCAGCAGCGCTCAGGTTAAAGCTTTCTTT
TRBJ2-1	-	TRBV10-3	-	CAISGGVSYNEQFF	TGTGCCATCAGTGGGGGGGTTTCCTACAATGAGCAGTTCTTC
TRBJ2-2	-	TRBV28	TRBD2	CASSLLLAGEGELFF	TGTGCCAGCAGTTTACTTCTAGCGGGAGAAGGGGAGCTGTTTTTT
TRBJ2-5	once	TRBV9	-	CASSVGGYETQYF	TGTGCCAGCAGCGTAGGGGGGTACGAGACCCAGTACTTC
TRBJ2-7	-	TRBV5-1	-	CASSLSPGPPGYEQYF	TGCGCCAGCAGCTTGAGTCCGGGGCCGCCCGGATACGAGCAGTACTTC
TRBJ2-3	-	TRBV2	-	CASSEARGDTQYF	TGTGCCAGCAGTGAAGCGCGTGGAGATACGCAGTATTTT
TRBJ2-7	once	TRBV21-1	-	CASSAGQGPIHDYEQYF	TGTGCCAGCAGCGCCGGACAGGGACCCATCCACGACTACGAGCAGTACTTC
TRBJ2-3	-	TRBV28	-	CATVRDKKGSDTQYF	TGTGCCACCGTCCGGGACAAAAAAGGATCAGATACGCAGTATTTT
TRBJ1-1	-	TRBV19	-	CASSGGVGTNLSGAEAFF	TGTGCCAGTAGTGGGGGCGTGGGGACAAACTTGAGCGGTGCTGAAGCTTTCTTT
TRBJ2-3	-	TRBV5-1	TRBD2	CASSLVSSGTSTDTQYF	TGCGCCAGCAGCTTGGTGTCTAGCGGAACTAGCACAGATACGCAGTATTTT
TRBJ1-1	-	TRBV28	-	CASTIGGTEAFF	TGTGCCAGCACCATTGGGGGCACTGAAGCTTTCTTT
TRBJ2-1	-	TRBV28	TRBD2	CASSSELAGSFNEQFF	TGTGCCAGCAGTTCAGAACTAGCGGGGTCTTTCAATGAGCAGTTCTTC
TRBJ1-2	-	TRBV28	-	CASSSGGGPWGINYGYTF	TGTGCCAGCAGTTCCGGGGGGGGTCCCTGGGGAATTAACTATGGCTACACCTTC
TRBJ1-1	-	TRBV5-1	-	CASSLTVNTEAFF	TGCGCCAGCAGCTTGACGGTGAACACTGAAGCTTTCTTT
TRBJ1-1	-	TRBV6-1	TRBD1	CASSKVEGAGTEAFF	TGTGCCAGCAGCAAAGTGGAGGGGGCCGGCACTGAAGCTTTCTTT
TRBJ2-7	-	TRBV18	TRBD2	CASSWTSGRTYEQYF	TGTGCCAGCTCATGGACTAGCGGGCGAACCTACGAGCAGTACTTC
TRBJ1-2	-	TRBV5-6	-	CASSLGLTGLVGYTF	TGTGCCAGCAGCTTAGGGTTAACGGGCCTTGTGGGCTACACCTTC
TRBJ2-1	-	TRBV7-9	-	CASSYRGLAPDEQFF	TGTGCCAGCAGTTACCGAGGATTGGCCCCGGATGAGCAGTTCTTC
TRBJ1-5	-	TRBV28	-	CASSSPVTGDNQPQHF	TGTGCCAGCAGTTCACCGGTGACAGGAGATAATCAGCCCCAGCATTTT
TRBJ2-2	-	TRBV2	-	CASTQRGDIGELFF	TGTGCCAGCACCCAAAGGGGGGACATCGGGGAGCTGTTTTTT
TRBJ2-7	-	TRBV27	TRBD1	CASSFSRGLFHDEQYF	TGTGCCAGCAGTTTCAGCAGGGGGCTTTTCCACGACGAGCAGTACTTC
TRBJ2-4	-	TRBV28	-	CASSLLYAGNIQYF	TGTGCCAGCAGTTTATTGTACGCGGGAAACATTCAGTACTTC
TRBJ2-7	-	TRBV6-5	-	CASRPSGSRPYEQYF	TGTGCCAGCAGGCCTTCCGGGAGTAGACCCTACGAGCAGTACTTC
TRBJ2-3	-	TRBV6-1	TRBD2	CASSATSGRAGNTQYF	TGTGCCAGCAGTGCCACTAGCGGGAGGGCCGGAAATACGCAGTATTTT